This T cell receptor (beta chain) was recorded in a study of blood T cell dynamics during melanoma immunotherapy. The sample's time point: pre-treatment baseline. Sampling occurred pretreatment (T0) and at week 3 (W3), after cycle one of checkpoint blockade. Response was assessed by RECIST 1.1 at 12 weeks, except a couple of rapid progressors. No patient had earlier systemic cancer treatment, concurrent immunosuppressants, or another active cancer. Trimming took 2 bases from V and 0 from J; bases not matched to a gene: 6. This CDR3 is built from 16 residues. Germline-derived CDR1 and CDR2 are GTSNPN and SVGIG (reference sequence). Only in-frame clones appear in the TCRdb table, and some are missing; sequencing was by immunoSEQ multiplex PCR. The sample consists of about 4,900 clones, more than 75% of them appearing once.

The sequenced sample was blood, obtained from a patient treated with checkpoint blockade. The genes are TRBV30 and TRBJ1-5; TRBD1 aligns across 8 bases. The source of this sequence is a human donor with melanoma. The CDR3 DNA reads TGTGCCTGGAGTTACGGGACAGGAGTTAGCAATCAGCCCCAGCATTTT. The encoded protein is CAWSYGTGVSNQPQHF.